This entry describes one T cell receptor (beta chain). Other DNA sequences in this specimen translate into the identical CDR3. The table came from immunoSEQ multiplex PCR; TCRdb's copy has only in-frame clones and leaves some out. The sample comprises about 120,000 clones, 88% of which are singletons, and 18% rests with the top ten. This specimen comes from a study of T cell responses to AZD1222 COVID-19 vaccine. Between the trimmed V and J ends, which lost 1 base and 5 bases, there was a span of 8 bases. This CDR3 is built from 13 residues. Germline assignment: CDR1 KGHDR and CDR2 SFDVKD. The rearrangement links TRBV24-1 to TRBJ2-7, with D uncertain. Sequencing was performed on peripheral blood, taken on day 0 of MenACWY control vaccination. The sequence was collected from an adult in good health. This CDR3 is CATSDFLGNEQYF. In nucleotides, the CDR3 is TGTGCCACCAGTGATTTTTTAGGGAACGAGCAGTACTTC.